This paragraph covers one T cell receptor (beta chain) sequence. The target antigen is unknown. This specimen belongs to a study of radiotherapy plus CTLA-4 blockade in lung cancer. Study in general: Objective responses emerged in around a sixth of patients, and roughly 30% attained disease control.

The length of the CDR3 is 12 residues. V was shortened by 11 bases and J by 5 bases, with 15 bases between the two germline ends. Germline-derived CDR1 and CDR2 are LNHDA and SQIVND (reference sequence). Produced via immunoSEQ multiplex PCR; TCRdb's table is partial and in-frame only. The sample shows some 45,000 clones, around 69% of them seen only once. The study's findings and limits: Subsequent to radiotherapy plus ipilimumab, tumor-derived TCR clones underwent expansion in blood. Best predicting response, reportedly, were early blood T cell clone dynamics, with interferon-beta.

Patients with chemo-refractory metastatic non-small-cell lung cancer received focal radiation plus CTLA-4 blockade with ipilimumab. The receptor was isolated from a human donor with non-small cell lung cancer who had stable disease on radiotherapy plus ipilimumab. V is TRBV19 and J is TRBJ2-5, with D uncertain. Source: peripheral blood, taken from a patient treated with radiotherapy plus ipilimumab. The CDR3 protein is CASSTNSETQYF. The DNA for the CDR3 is TGTGCCTCTTCGACCAATTCGGAGACCCAGTACTTC.